These 11 T cell receptor beta chains originate from one sample sequenced in a study of T cell responses to AZD1222 COVID-19 vaccine. Only in-frame clones appear in the TCRdb table, and some are missing; sequencing was by immunoSEQ multiplex PCR. The data show more than 140,000 clones, approximately 88% seen once. The sequenced sample was peripheral blood, obtained on day 0 of AZD1222 vaccination. The receptors were sampled from an adult in good health.

This clone was observed a handful of times. The chain uses TRBV4-2 and TRBJ1-6; D not certain. Germline CDR1 reads LGHNA; CDR2 reads YNFKEQ. V shed 1 base and J shed 11 bases, with 9 bases lying between them. There are 13 residues in the CDR3. As DNA, the CDR3 is TGTGCCAGCAGCCAAGTTACGAGTCCACCCCTCCACTTT. This sequence encodes CASSQVTSPPLHF.

The chain combines TRBV7-9 with TRBJ2-7, with D tentatively TRBD2 (6 bases). Germline lookup yields CDR1 SEHNR and CDR2 FQNEAQ (reference sequence). CDR3 length equals 16 residues. V lost 5 bases and J 1 base, leaving 18 bases between the germline ends. The CDR3 bases are TGTGCCAGCAGCCTATTTGCCGGGAGTCCGTCCTACGAGCAGTACTTC. Encoded protein: CASSLFAGSPSYEQYF.

This clone came up a few times. The chain carries TRBV4-1 and TRBJ2-3, with a tentative D call TRBD2 (5 bases). CDR1 and CDR2 (germline): MGHRA, YSYEKL. This CDR3 is built from 17 residues. The V and J ends lost 1 base and 6 bases respectively, with 20 bases between them. The CDR3 protein is CASSQGPWTLSGDTQYF. For the CDR3, the DNA is TGCGCCAGCAGCCAAGGGCCGTGGACTCTCTCCGGGGATACGCAGTATTTT.

This clone was observed a handful of times. The V and J genes are TRBV9 and TRBJ1-1; no clear D gene. The CDR3 loop spans 13 amino acids. V lost 4 bases to trimming and J lost 7 bases, with 14 bases between them. CDR1 is SGDLS and CDR2 is YYNGEE in the germline V gene. As DNA, the CDR3 is TGTGCCAGCAGCCCCCGAGGACGTAGTGAAGCTTTCTTT. This gives the protein CASSPRGRSEAFF.

The CDR3 sequence: CATLPGSEGTGELFF. CDR3 nucleotide sequence: TGTGCCACCCTCCCCGGGTCGGAGGGCACCGGGGAGCTGTTTTTT. The rearrangement joins TRBV28 to TRBJ2-2; tentatively, D is TRBD2 (6 bases). This CDR3 has 15 residues. Per germline, CDR1 MDHEN and CDR2 SYDVKM. Trimming cost V 10 bases and J 4 bases, with 19 bases left between them.

The chain combines TRBV6-2 or TRBV6-3 with TRBJ2-1, with 7 bases matching TRBD1. The V gene end was trimmed by 0 bases and the J gene end by 10 bases; junction bases not matched to a gene: 9. Germline CDR1 and CDR2: MNHEY and SVGEGT. The CDR3 totals 15 residues. The DNA of the CDR3 is TGTGCCAGCAGTTACTCGGGACAGTCGTACAGGGAGCAGTTCTTC. Encoded protein: CASSYSGQSYREQFF.

This chain joins TRBV19 and TRBJ2-7; 7 nucleotides match TRBD2. The ends lost 3 bases at V and 4 bases at J; junction bases unmatched: 12. In germline, CDR1 is LNHDA, CDR2 SQIVND (reference sequence). This CDR3 has 16 residues. CDR3 DNA: TGTGCCAGTAGTATTCTAGGAAAAGCGGGGAGTTACGAGCAGTACTTC. It yields the protein CASSILGKAGSYEQYF.

The chain links TRBV7-9 to TRBJ2-1, with D perhaps TRBD1 or TRBD2 (5 bases each). This CDR3 region has 15 residues. V lost 7 bases, J lost 4 bases, and 17 bases lay in between. Germline CDR1 reads SEHNR; CDR2 reads FQNEAQ (reference sequence). The CDR3 sequence is CASIPPTGRYNEQFF. The CDR3 nucleotides are TGTGCCAGCATCCCCCCTACGGGGCGATACAATGAGCAGTTCTTC.

This chain joins TRBV6-5 and TRBJ1-4; D not certain. The V end lost 6 bases, the J end lost 8 bases, and 10 bases lay between the germline ends. Germline V gene sequence: CDR1 MNHEY, CDR2 SVGAGI. The CDR3 loop spans 12 amino acids. CDR3 coding DNA: TGTGCCAGCAGGACGAGTAAGGAAAAACTGTTTTTT. This gives the protein CASRTSKEKLFF.

The chain joins TRBV28 to TRBJ2-7; 11 bases line up with TRBD1. The length of the CDR3 is 18 residues. CDR1 is MDHEN, CDR2 SYDVKM, per germline. The V gene end was trimmed by 3 bases and the J gene end by 2 bases; junction bases not matched to a gene: 12. CDR3 DNA: TGTGCCAGCAGTTTGGGGGGACAGGGGGATTCCTACCCCTACGAGCAGTACTTC. It translates to CASSLGGQGDSYPYEQYF.

The chain joins TRBV10-3 to TRBJ2-2, with D unresolved. The CDR3 covers 14 residues. In germline, CDR1 is ENHRY, CDR2 SYGVKD. Trimming stripped 2 bases from V and 4 bases from J, with 8 bases between. CDR3 coding DNA: TGTGCCATCAGTGAGCTGGGTCCCACCGGGGAGCTGTTTTTT. Its protein product is CAISELGPTGELFF.